This passage covers 27 T cell receptor beta chains from one sample sequenced in a study of Graves' ophthalmopathy and Graves' hyperthyroidism. The authors amplified TCR beta CDR3 regions from RNA transcripts. In the first round, RT-PCR was carried out with HTBI primers, and a multiplex PCR formed the second round. Using its own MiXCR run on the multiplex PCR reads, TCRdb lists one record per CDR3 protein. The table lists around 1.1 million distinct CDR3 sequences, about 35% of them singletons. Source material: peripheral blood or thyroid tissue (not recorded which). These receptors all come from an adult man with Graves' hyperthyroidism.

This chain links TRBV10-3 with TRBJ2-5, with D possibly being TRBD2 (6 bases). V was cut by 0 bases and J by 10 bases, with 15 bases left in between. Germline loops: CDR1 ENHRY, CDR2 SYGVKD. This CDR3 region has 14 residues. The CDR3 loop reads CAISESWDSQDQYF. As DNA, the CDR3 is TGTGCCATCAGTGAGTCGTGGGACTCCCAAGACCAGTACTTC.

This clonotype was counted ten times or more. CDR3 coding DNA: TGTGCCAGCAGCTTAGTCAAGGAGACGGCTTTCTTT. Its translation is CASSLVKETAFF. This chain connects TRBV7-8 to TRBJ1-1; no clear D gene. Germline values: CDR1 SGHVS, CDR2 FQNEAQ. The CDR3 totals 12 residues. The germline V and J ends were trimmed by 1 base and 11 bases, with 11 bases remaining between them.

This clonotype was counted only a few times. The CDR3 region has the DNA TGTGCCAGCAGCGAGACTAGCGGCACCTACGAGCAGTACTTC. The encoded protein is CASSETSGTYEQYF. This chain connects TRBV9 to TRBJ2-7, with TRBD2 identical over 9 bases. Germline V gene data show CDR1 as SGDLS and CDR2 as YYNGEE. V shed 3 bases, J shed 2 bases, and the junction held 3 bases outside the gene matches. CDR3 size: 14 residues.

This clonotype was seen repeatedly, ten times or more. This chain uses TRBV7-9 with TRBJ1-6, with 7 bases lining up with TRBD1. Germline CDR1 SEHNR, CDR2 FQNEAQ (reference sequence). Trimming at V came to 2 bases and at J to 7 bases, leaving 2 bases not matched to a gene. This CDR3 has 14 residues. This CDR3 is CASSLWDRNSPLHF. The CDR3 region has the DNA TGTGCCAGCAGCTTATGGGACAGAAATTCACCCCTCCACTTT.

The chain carries TRBV5-1 and TRBJ1-1; perhaps TRBD1 as D (5 bases). Per the germline V gene, CDR1 is SGHRS and CDR2 is YFSETQ. The CDR3 is 15 amino acids. V was pared by 0 bases and J by 1 base, with 10 bases between. The CDR3 here is CASSLDLGRNTEAFF. The CDR3 coding sequence is TGCGCCAGCAGCTTGGACTTGGGGCGGAACACTGAAGCTTTCTTT.

This clonotype was seen repeatedly, ten times or more. The chain carries TRBV20-1 and TRBJ1-2; possibly TRBD1 for D (5 bases). This CDR3 comprises 13 residues. Germline values: CDR1 DFQATT, CDR2 SNEGSKA (reference sequence). Trimming left V 6 bases short and J 0 bases short, with 11 bases between. The CDR3 nucleotides are TGCAGTGCAAGCCAACAGGCTAACTATGGCTACACCTTC. This codes for CSASQQANYGYTF.

The V and J genes are TRBV5-1 and TRBJ2-2; no reliable D call. The CDR3 runs to 13 residues. Germline assignment: CDR1 SGHRS and CDR2 YFSETQ. Trimming shortened V by 4 bases and J by 7 bases, and 11 bases separated the two germline ends. The CDR3 nucleotides read TGCGCCAGCAGCCCGAACGGTGGCGGGGAGCTGTTTTTT. It codes for CASSPNGGGELFF.

This clonotype was seen ten or more times. The rearrangement joins TRBV28 to TRBJ1-2; no firm D call. Germline CDR1 is MDHEN and CDR2 is SYDVKM. CDR3 length equals 11 residues. The V gene lost 7 bases and the J gene lost 7 bases, with 10 bases spanning the gap. In DNA form, the CDR3 reads TGTGCCAGCACCTCCCTGGCTGGCTACACCTTC. Encoded protein: CASTSLAGYTF.

The V call is TRBV20-1, the J call TRBJ2-3, with TRBD2 identical over 11 bases. The V gene end was trimmed by 6 bases and the J gene end by 2 bases; junction bases not matched to a gene: 7. The CDR3 contains 15 residues. Germline V gene data show CDR1 as DFQATT and CDR2 as SNEGSKA (reference sequence). CDR3: CSATGTSGTTDTQYF. The CDR3 bases are TGCAGTGCGACCGGGACTAGCGGTACCACAGATACGCAGTATTTT.

This clonotype was seen at least ten times. V is TRBV2 and J is TRBJ1-1; perhaps TRBD1 as D (6 bases). Trimming took 6 bases from V and 4 from J, leaving 15 bases between them. This CDR3 has 14 residues. The germline V gene encodes CDR1 SNHLY and CDR2 FYNNEI. CDR3 sequence: CASRETAGVTEAFF. The CDR3 DNA reads as TGTGCCAGCAGAGAGACGGCAGGGGTCACTGAAGCTTTCTTT.

A note on this clonotype: A much bigger clone sits one base away, suggesting this may be a read error. The V and J genes are TRBV2 and TRBJ1-5; 7 nucleotides align to TRBD1. The CDR3 contains 15 residues. Germline values: CDR1 SNHLY, CDR2 FYNNEI. V was pared by 4 bases and J by 5 bases, with 8 bases of the junction left unmatched. The CDR3 is CASSVSAGGDQPQHF. CDR3 coding DNA: TGTGCCAGCAGTGTTTCGGCAGGGGGAGATCAGCCCCAGCATTTT.

This clonotype was observed many times. The gene calls are TRBV6-5 and TRBJ1-5, with D perhaps matching TRBD1 (5 bases). Trimming took 7 bases from V and 7 from J, leaving 8 bases between them. Germline CDR1 and CDR2: MNHEY and SVGAGI. This CDR3 is built from 11 residues. The DNA for the CDR3 is TGTGCCAGCATGGGGGGACAGCCCCAGCATTTT. It codes for CASMGGQPQHF.

This chain uses TRBV10-2 with TRBJ2-7; D not resolved. The germline gives CDR1 WSHSY, CDR2 SAAADI. V lost 0 bases, J lost 0 bases, and 9 bases lay in between. There are 15 residues in the CDR3. This chain's CDR3 is CASSESSWSSYEQYF. As DNA, the CDR3 is TGCGCCAGCAGTGAGTCGTCATGGAGCTCCTACGAGCAGTACTTC.

This sequence joins TRBV20-1 and TRBJ2-1, with 9 bases that match TRBD2. Unmatched junction bases numbered 6, after V lost 3 bases and J lost 9 bases. Germline values: CDR1 DFQATT, CDR2 SNEGSKA (reference sequence). This CDR3 region has 13 residues. The CDR3 spells CSASGLAGIEQFF. The DNA for the CDR3 is TGCAGTGCTAGTGGCCTAGCGGGGATTGAGCAGTTCTTC.

V usage is TRBV7-2 and J usage is TRBJ1-5; 8 bases are a match to TRBD1. The CDR3 totals 17 residues. The J segment lost 8 bases and the V segment lost 2 bases, leaving 14 bases of the junction unmatched. Germline-derived CDR1 and CDR2 are SGHTA and FQGNSA. The CDR3 coding sequence is TGTGCCAGCAGCTTACGGCGAGATCCGACAGGGGCAGAGCCCCAGCATTTT. This sequence encodes CASSLRRDPTGAEPQHF.

This clonotype was counted ten times or more. The rearrangement uses TRBV7-2 and TRBJ1-3; D unresolved. The CDR3 runs 14 residues. V lost 0 bases, J lost 3 bases, and 6 bases lay in between. Germline V CDR1 and CDR2: SGHTA, FQGNSA. The CDR3 DNA sequence: TGTGCCAGCAGCTTAGCAGAAGGTGGAAACACCATATATTTT. Translating gives CASSLAEGGNTIYF.

The chain couples TRBV6-1 to TRBJ2-7; D ambiguous. Germline V gene sequence: CDR1 MNHNS, CDR2 SASEGT. V lost 6 bases and J lost 3, with 15 bases in between. The CDR3 is 14 residues long. The CDR3 coding sequence is TGTGCCAGCAGCCACCCGGACGAACTCTACGAGCAGTACTTC. It is translated as CASSHPDELYEQYF.

This clonotype was counted at least ten times. The CDR3 sequence is CAISERADGNTIYF. The CDR3 region has the DNA TGTGCCATCAGTGAGCGGGCTGACGGAAACACCATATATTTT. J is TRBJ1-3 and V is TRBV10-3; D remains unclear. This CDR3 comprises 14 residues. Per germline, CDR1 ENHRY and CDR2 SYGVKD. V gave up 2 bases and J gave up 4 bases, with 9 bases separating them.

This clonotype has a handful of counts. The chain is built from TRBV10-3 and TRBJ2-7; 8 nucleotides agree with TRBD1. The CDR3 length is 14 residues. V shed 9 bases and J 2 bases; nucleotides not matched to a gene: 9. In germline, CDR1 is ENHRY, CDR2 SYGVKD. CDR3 amino acids: CAITSGTGTYEQYF. In nucleotides, the CDR3 is TGTGCCATTACGTCCGGGACAGGCACCTACGAGCAGTACTTC.

This clonotype turned up a few times. The chain carries TRBV12-3 or TRBV12-4 and TRBJ1-5, with D possibly matching TRBD1 (5 bases). The CDR3 loop spans 15 amino acids. V dropped 9 bases and J dropped 0 bases, with 15 bases sitting between them. DNA of the CDR3: TGTGCCAGTAATAAACTGGGGGATAGCAATCAGCCCCAGCATTTT. Translated: CASNKLGDSNQPQHF.

This rearrangement joins TRBV7-2 to TRBJ1-6; possibly TRBD1 for D (5 bases). CDR3 size: 16 residues. Per germline, CDR1 SGHTA and CDR2 FQGNSA. Trimming stripped 0 bases from V and 7 bases from J, with 13 bases between. Here the CDR3 DNA reads TGTGCCAGCAGCTTAGCGAGAGACAGAGAAAATTCACCCCTCCACTTT. Translated: CASSLARDRENSPLHF.

In its sample, this clonotype was seen a few times. This chain uses TRBV6-2 or TRBV6-3 with TRBJ2-2; D could derive from TRBD1 or TRBD2 (5 bases each). Trimming left V 5 bases short and J 7 bases short, with 14 bases between. The germline V gene has CDR1 MNHEY and CDR2 SVGEGT. CDR3 length: 14 amino acids. CDR3 nucleotides: TGTGCCAGCAGTCCCCAGGGAGCTGGCGGGGAGCTGTTTTTT. Translating gives CASSPQGAGGELFF.

This clonotype has only a few counts. The chain carries TRBV7-2 and TRBJ2-7, with a weak D call TRBD2 (5 bases). This CDR3 is built from 14 residues. Trimming cost V 1 base and J 6 bases, with 13 bases left between them. Germline CDR1 reads SGHTA; CDR2 reads FQGNSA. The DNA for the CDR3 is TGTGCCAGCAGCTTAGTGAGCCTACGGGGCGAGCAGTACTTC. This sequence encodes CASSLVSLRGEQYF.

This clonotype was seen many times. V gene TRBV7-9 combines with J gene TRBJ2-5; 7 nucleotides agree with TRBD1. In germline, CDR1 is SEHNR, CDR2 FQNEAQ (reference sequence). The CDR3 is made up of 13 amino acids. V lost 5 bases to trimming and J lost 5 bases; unmatched junction nucleotides: 5. CDR3 bases: TGTGCCAGCAGCAAGGACAGGTCGGAGACCCAGTACTTC. It specifies CASSKDRSETQYF.

In its sample, this clonotype was seen many times. V usage is TRBV5-8 and J usage is TRBJ2-5; D is uncertain. The ends were cut back, 1 base at V and 2 bases at J, with 9 bases in the middle. Germline V gives CDR1 SGHTS, CDR2 YDEGEE. The CDR3 runs 14 residues. CDR3 region: CASSLLQSQETQYF. Here the CDR3 DNA reads TGTGCCAGCAGCTTGTTACAGAGTCAAGAGACCCAGTACTTC.

In its sample, this clonotype was seen many times. The chain recombines TRBV11-2 with TRBJ2-7; 11 bases match TRBD1. Germline V gene data show CDR1 as SGHAT and CDR2 as FQNNGV. V lost 1 base and J lost 1; bases outside the gene matches: 3. This CDR3 spans 16 amino acids. In DNA form, the CDR3 reads TGTGCCAGCAGCTTAGGGGACAGGGGGATATCCTACGAGCAGTACTTC. Translated, it gives CASSLGDRGISYEQYF.

At least ten counts were recorded for this clonotype. The rearrangement links TRBV7-7 to TRBJ2-2; D not certain. Trimming took off 4 bases at V and 3 bases at J, with 6 bases between the two ends. This CDR3 is built from 13 residues. Germline V gene lookup returns CDR1 SSHAT and CDR2 FNYEAQ (reference sequence). As DNA, the CDR3 is TGTGCCAGCAGCTATCAGGACACCGGGGAGCTGTTTTTT. Protein sequence: CASSYQDTGELFF.